The 16 T cell receptor beta chains below were found in one sample sequenced in a study of T cell clones after liver transplantation. The assay was immunoSEQ multiplex PCR, and TCRdb's table has in-frame clones only and misses some. The sample includes about 68,000 clones, 80% to 95% of them seen just once. The sequencing here drew on CD4+ T cells from blood, taken about 27 months after liver transplant. The receptors shown here come from a human patient who received a liver transplant. Some T cells may be the graft donor's.

In this sample, this clone turned up a few times. This sequence joins TRBV7-6 and TRBJ1-5, with a possible D match to TRBD1 (6 bases). Germline V gives CDR1 SGHVS, CDR2 FNYEAQ. Trimming stripped 2 bases from V and 0 bases from J, with 17 bases between. CDR3 length: 18 residues. CDR3 DNA: TGTGCCAGCAGCTTAAGGAACAGGGAGGATTATAGCAATCAGCCCCAGCATTTT. Encoded protein: CASSLRNREDYSNQPQHF. Variable domain in full (rest from reference TRBV7-6 and TRBJ1-5): GAGVSQSPRYKVTKRGQDVALRCDPISGHVSLYWYRQALGQGPEFLTYFNYEAQQDKSGLPNDRFSAERPEGSISTLTIQRTEQRDSAMYRCASSLRNREDYSNQPQHFGDGTRLSIL.

This rearrangement joins TRBV20-1 to TRBJ2-7; D may be TRBD1 or TRBD2 (5 bases each). The ends were cut back, 4 bases at V and 7 bases at J, with 11 bases in the middle. Germline loops: CDR1 DFQATT, CDR2 SNEGSKA (reference sequence). CDR3 length equals 11 residues. CDR3 loop: CSAMPGREQYF. DNA for the CDR3: TGCAGTGCTATGCCGGGACGTGAGCAGTACTTC.

The rearrangement uses TRBV19 and TRBJ2-3; TRBD1 might be the D (6 bases). CDR1 is LNHDA and CDR2 is SQIVND in the germline V gene (reference sequence). This CDR3 has 11 amino acids. V was clipped by 5 bases and J by 9 bases, with 9 bases between them. CDR3 sequence (DNA): TGTGCCAGTAGTCCCGGGACAACGCAGTATTTT. Translated: CASSPGTTQYF.

The chain links TRBV10-3 to TRBJ2-3, with TRBD1 as a possible D gene (5 bases). Germline values: CDR1 ENHRY, CDR2 SYGVKD. This CDR3 region has 15 residues. Trimming shortened V by 4 bases and J by 6 bases, and 17 bases separated the two germline ends. The CDR3 bases are TGTGCCATCAGTGTAATAGGCACAAGGGGTGATACGCAGTATTTT. It codes for CAISVIGTRGDTQYF.

V and J are TRBV6-1 and TRBJ2-7; 8 nucleotides match TRBD2. The ends lost 5 bases at V and 4 bases at J; junction bases unmatched: 7. This CDR3 has 14 amino acids. Germline-derived CDR1 and CDR2 are MNHNS and SASEGT. The CDR3 DNA reads TGTGCCAGCAGTATAGAGCGGGAGAGGTACGAGCAGTACTTC. It is translated as CASSIERERYEQYF.

This chain uses TRBV7-2 with TRBJ1-1; D ambiguous. Germline assignment: CDR1 SGHTA and CDR2 FQGNSA. The CDR3 has 16 residues. V lost 5 bases and J 1 base, leaving 17 bases between the germline ends. The CDR3 spells CASSTHTQRSNTEAFF. In nucleotides, the CDR3 is TGTGCCAGCAGCACCCACACACAGAGATCGAACACTGAAGCTTTCTTT.

The rearrangement uses TRBV6-4 and TRBJ2-7; weak D call: TRBD2 (6 bases). CDR3 length equals 15 residues. From germline, CDR1 is MRHNA and CDR2 SNTAGT. The ends were cut back, 4 bases at V and 0 bases at J, with 13 bases in the middle. This CDR3 is CASSGRVGGSYEQYF. The CDR3 DNA reads TGTGCCAGCAGTGGGAGGGTTGGGGGCTCCTACGAGCAGTACTTC.

The chain combines TRBV21-1 with TRBJ2-1; the tabulated D call, TRBD2, remains unverified against the DNA. TRBV21-1 is an annotated pseudogene. This CDR3 has 19 amino acids. The CDR3 sequence: CASSKDFQGLAGSYNEQFF. In DNA, the CDR3 is TGTGCCAGCAGCAAAGATTTCCAGGGACTAGCGGGCTCCTACAATGAGCAGTTCTTC.

The V gene is TRBV7-9, the J gene TRBJ1-1; 12 bases align to TRBD1. CDR1 SEHNR and CDR2 FQNEAQ come from the germline V gene (reference sequence). This CDR3 has 17 residues. Trimming removed 2 bases from V and 7 bases from J; junction bases left unmatched: 11. This CDR3 is CASSLRGTGGLTGEAFF. The CDR3 nucleotides are TGTGCCAGCAGCTTACGTGGGACAGGGGGCCTAACGGGTGAAGCTTTCTTT.

The rearrangement joins TRBV7-2 to TRBJ2-2; the D is unclear. Deletions cut 0 bases from V and 7 bases from J, with 6 bases between. In germline, CDR1 is SGHTA, CDR2 FQGNSA. The CDR3 spans 13 residues. The CDR3 reads CASSLAGGGELFF. The CDR3 region has the DNA TGTGCCAGCAGCTTAGCTGGCGGCGGGGAGCTGTTTTTT.

V gene TRBV18 combines with J gene TRBJ1-1; no clear D gene. V lost 4 bases and J lost 5, with 11 bases in between. The CDR3 runs to 13 residues. In germline, CDR1 is KGHSH, CDR2 LQKENI. CDR3 amino acids: CASSLGGDTEAFF. CDR3 in DNA: TGTGCCAGCTCACTGGGAGGAGATACTGAAGCTTTCTTT.

The genes are TRBV28 and TRBJ2-7; 7 nucleotides match TRBD1. The J segment lost 0 bases and the V segment lost 6 bases, leaving 8 bases of the junction unmatched. Germline V gene data show CDR1 as MDHEN and CDR2 as SYDVKM. This CDR3 region has 15 residues. The CDR3 DNA follows: TGTGCCAGCAGCTTTAGAGGGGGCCCCTCCTACGAGCAGTACTTC. As protein: CASSFRGGPSYEQYF. Variable domain in full (rest from reference TRBV28 and TRBJ2-7): DVKVTQSSRYLVKRTGEKVFLECVQDMDHENMFWYRQDPGLGLRLIYFSYDVKMKEKGDIPEGYSVSREKKERFSLILESASTNQTSMYLCASSFRGGPSYEQYFGPGTRLTVT.

The chain links TRBV6-5 to TRBJ2-2; D may match TRBD1 or TRBD2 (5 bases each). CDR3 size: 15 residues. Deletions cut 0 bases from V and 6 bases from J, with 11 bases between. The germline gives CDR1 MNHEY, CDR2 SVGAGI. The CDR3 DNA sequence: TGTGCCAGCAGTTACTCGAGGGGTAGGGCCGGGGAGCTGTTTTTT. It specifies CASSYSRGRAGELFF.

This chain connects TRBV5-8 to TRBJ2-4; no clear D. CDR1 and CDR2 from the germline V gene are SGHTS and YDEGEE. The CDR3 runs 15 residues. The V end lost 1 base, the J end lost 0 bases, and 8 bases lay between the germline ends. For the CDR3, the DNA is TGTGCCAGCAGCTTGCTAGGCCTAGCCAAAAACATTCAGTACTTC. Amino acids: CASSLLGLAKNIQYF.

This clone has more than one count but fewer than ten. The chain links TRBV28 to TRBJ1-5; TRBD1 is a possible D gene (6 bases). The CDR3 runs 15 residues. Trimming took off 6 bases at V and 0 bases at J, with 12 bases between the two ends. Germline V gene data show CDR1 as MDHEN and CDR2 as SYDVKM. For the CDR3, the DNA is TGTGCCAGCAGCCCGGGACACTATAGCAATCAGCCCCAGCATTTT. Encoded protein: CASSPGHYSNQPQHF.

This chain uses TRBV5-1 with TRBJ2-3; perhaps D is TRBD1 or TRBD2 (6 bases each). Trimming left V 4 bases short and J 1 base short, with 7 bases between. The CDR3 extends over 13 amino acids. Germline CDR1 reads SGHRS; CDR2 reads YFSETQ. CDR3 amino acids: CASSRGGTDTQYF. CDR3 sequence (DNA): TGCGCCAGCAGCAGGGGGGGCACAGATACGCAGTATTTT.